The 31 T cell receptor beta chains in this list originate from one sample, sequenced in a study of blood T cells in healthy people across ages. PCR was performed a second time for about 7 to 12 cycles using a sample-barcoded 5' primer and a J-beta primer mix. TCRdb redid the calling of the 5' RACE reads with MiXCR, one entry per CDR3 protein. This sample has approximately 780,000 distinct CDR3 sequences, with more than 25% found just once. The sample also formed part of further work on T cells of mothers and their children.

Sequencing input: blood. These receptors all stem from a boy between 10 and 17 years old in good health.

The chain combines TRBV2 with TRBJ1-5; possibly TRBD1 for D (5 bases). V gave up 6 bases and J gave up 5 bases, with 11 bases separating them. Per germline, CDR1 SNHLY and CDR2 FYNNEI. The CDR3 totals 13 residues. The CDR3 loop reads CASRGDGYQPQHF. Written as DNA, the CDR3 is TGTGCCAGCAGAGGGGACGGATATCAGCCCCAGCATTTT.

This clonotype was picked up a small number of times. The CDR3 DNA is TGTGCCATCAGTGAGGCAGGGTCCTCTGGAAACACCATATATTTT. Its translation: CAISEAGSSGNTIYF. The chain recombines TRBV10-3 with TRBJ1-3, with D maybe TRBD1 (5 bases). This CDR3 has 15 residues. The V end lost 2 bases, the J end lost 0 bases, and 8 bases lay between the germline ends. Germline values: CDR1 ENHRY, CDR2 SYGVKD.

The chain links TRBV7-9 to TRBJ2-6; D may correspond to TRBD1 or TRBD2 (5 bases each). The CDR3 is made up of 20 amino acids. The germline V gene has CDR1 SEHNR and CDR2 FQNEAQ (reference sequence). Trimming removed 5 bases at V and 0 bases at J, with 23 bases between. CDR3 sequence reads: CASSRRRDGGPLSGANVLTF. The CDR3, as DNA: TGTGCCAGCAGCCGACGCCGGGACGGAGGCCCCCTCTCTGGGGCCAACGTCCTGACTTTC.

The chain is built from TRBV25-1 and TRBJ1-1; the D is unclear. V was pared by 5 bases and J by 2 bases, with 6 bases between. CDR3 length: 12 residues. The germline CDR1 and CDR2 sequences are MGHDK and SYGVNS. The CDR3 region is CASSKGNTEAFF. The CDR3 DNA follows: TGTGCCAGCAGTAAAGGAAACACTGAAGCTTTCTTT.

This clonotype was counted between two and nine times. The V call is TRBV18, the J call TRBJ1-2; maybe TRBD1 (5 bases). The V gene's germline CDR1 is KGHSH and CDR2 LQKENI. This CDR3 comprises 17 residues. V dropped 0 bases and J dropped 0 bases, with 14 bases sitting between them. This CDR3 reads CASSPPGRTSANYGYTF. CDR3 coding DNA: TGTGCCAGCTCACCACCGGGCAGGACATCGGCTAACTATGGCTACACCTTC.

This clonotype was seen more than once but under ten times. The CDR3: CASSFGQDGNIQYF. CDR3 sequence (DNA): TGTGCCAGCAGCTTTGGCCAGGACGGAAACATTCAGTACTTC. The rearrangement uses TRBV7-9 and TRBJ2-4; D remains unclear. In germline, CDR1 is SEHNR, CDR2 FQNEAQ (reference sequence). V was cut by 3 bases and J by 6 bases, with 12 bases left in between. CDR3 length: 14 amino acids.

The V call is TRBV7-9, the J call TRBJ2-2, with TRBD1 as a possible D gene (6 bases). The germline gives CDR1 SEHNR, CDR2 FQNEAQ (reference sequence). V lost 5 bases and J lost 3, with 13 bases in between. The CDR3 length is 15 residues. The CDR3 is CASSPRDTDTGELFF. Here the CDR3 DNA reads TGTGCCAGCAGCCCCCGGGACACCGACACCGGGGAGCTGTTTTTT.

The chain joins TRBV3-1 to TRBJ2-5, with D uncertain. The CDR3 is 11 amino acids. CDR1 and CDR2 (germline): LGHDT, YNNKEL (reference sequence). V shed 4 bases and J shed 11 bases, with 11 bases lying between them. CDR3 sequence: CASSLPTQQYF. CDR3 sequence (DNA): TGTGCCAGCAGCCTTCCTACGCAGCAGTACTTC.

The chain carries TRBV5-5 and TRBJ2-3, with 7 bases fitting TRBD1. Trimming cost V 5 bases and J 2 bases; bases outside gene matches: 11. This CDR3 comprises 16 residues. From germline, CDR1 is SGHKS and CDR2 YYEKEE (reference sequence). This CDR3 reads CASSYRGMRDTDTQYF. The CDR3 DNA follows: TGTGCCAGCAGTTACAGGGGAATGAGGGACACAGATACGCAGTATTTT. Variable domain in full (rest from reference TRBV5-5 and TRBJ2-3): DAGVTQSPTHLIKTRGQQVTLRCSPISGHKSVSWYQQVLGQGPQFIFQYYEKEERGRGNFPDRFSARQFPNYSSELNVNALLLGDSALYLCASSYRGMRDTDTQYFGPGTRLTVL.

This chain joins TRBV5-4 and TRBJ2-7, with 10 bases lining up with TRBD2. The CDR3 covers 15 residues. Trimming took 4 bases from V and 0 from J; bases not matched to a gene: 4. CDR1 is SGHNT and CDR2 is YYREEE in the germline V gene (reference sequence). CDR3 coding DNA: TGTGCCAGCAGCATCGGACTAGCGGACTCCTACGAGCAGTACTTC. Its protein product is CASSIGLADSYEQYF.

This clonotype has just a few counts. In nucleotides, the CDR3 is TGTGCCAGCTCACCATCCCAGGAAAACATTCAGTACTTC. Protein sequence: CASSPSQENIQYF. This chain connects TRBV18 to TRBJ2-4; D call uncertain. CDR1 is KGHSH and CDR2 is LQKENI in the germline V gene. The V end lost 2 bases, the J end lost 5 bases, and 7 bases lay between the germline ends. The CDR3 runs to 13 residues.

V usage is TRBV12-3 or TRBV12-4 and J usage is TRBJ2-7; possibly TRBD1 for D (6 bases). V was shortened by 1 base and J by 0 bases, with 13 bases between the two germline ends. This CDR3 has 16 residues. This CDR3 reads CASSLGQGLFSYEQYF. The CDR3 DNA reads as TGTGCCAGCAGTTTAGGTCAGGGGCTTTTCTCCTACGAGCAGTACTTC.

This clonotype was observed a handful of times. Germline is not matched at one junction end, which may reflect a read error. This rearrangement joins TRBV2 to TRBJ1-2, with 12 nucleotides matching TRBD1. The CDR3 runs to 14 residues. CDR1 is SNHLY, CDR2 FYNNEI, per germline. The CDR3 DNA sequence: TGTGCCAGCAGGGGACAGGGGGCTTTCTATGGCCACACCTTC. Encoded protein: CASRGQGAFYGHTF.

The chain is built from TRBV6-2 or TRBV6-3 and TRBJ1-2; TRBD1 aligns across 11 bases. V gave up 9 bases and J gave up 5 bases; unmatched junction bases: 14. CDR1 is MNHEY and CDR2 is SVGEGT in the germline V gene. This CDR3 has 16 residues. The CDR3 region is CASKDRGPSAVYGYTF. In nucleotides, the CDR3 is TGTGCCAGTAAGGACAGGGGGCCCTCTGCGGTATATGGCTACACCTTC.

This clonotype was recorded a few times. The gene calls are TRBV5-1 and TRBJ1-1; D possibly corresponds to TRBD1 (6 bases). The CDR3 is 14 amino acids. Trimming removed 4 bases at V and 0 bases at J, with 10 bases between. CDR1 is SGHRS, CDR2 YFSETQ, per germline. The CDR3 region has the DNA TGCGCCAGCAGCAGGGGGGGGGTGAACACTGAAGCTTTCTTT. Amino acids: CASSRGGVNTEAFF.

This clonotype was seen a handful of times. The chain uses TRBV18 and TRBJ2-7; TRBD2 is a possible D gene (5 bases). The CDR3 consists of 13 residues. V dropped 6 bases and J dropped 0 bases, with 9 bases sitting between them. Looked up from germline, CDR1 is KGHSH and CDR2 is LQKENI. Here the CDR3 reads CASSRTVSYEQYF. The CDR3 coding sequence is TGTGCCAGCTCTCGGACTGTCTCCTACGAGCAGTACTTC.

This clonotype was found a few times. The chain carries TRBV28 and TRBJ2-5; TRBD2 aligns across 7 bases. TRBJ2-1 explains the end of the DNA better; the J call may be wrong. Per the germline V gene, CDR1 is MDHEN and CDR2 is SYDVKM. CDR3 length: 14 amino acids. CDR3 DNA: TGTGCCAGCAGTTCAGCGGGACTCATGATTGAGCAGTTCTTC. It is translated as CASSSAGLMIEQFF.

This CDR3 reads CASSPGTAGGQPQHF. CDR3 nucleotide sequence: TGTGCCAGCAGTCCCGGGACGGCAGGCGGTCAGCCCCAGCATTTT. This chain uses TRBV28 with TRBJ1-5; TRBD1 is a possible D gene (5 bases). The CDR3 runs 15 residues. With 5 bases removed from V and 6 bases from J, the gap between germline ends came to 17 bases. Germline V gives CDR1 MDHEN, CDR2 SYDVKM.

This clonotype was picked up a small number of times. The chain recombines TRBV9 with TRBJ2-5; 8 bases match TRBD2. Near its end, the DNA agrees better with TRBJ2-1, so the J call may be wrong. The CDR3 loop spans 16 amino acids. In germline, CDR1 is SGDLS, CDR2 YYNGEE. DNA of the CDR3: TGTGCCAGCAGCGGCGCGGGGGGCCTCTCCTACAATGAGCAGTTCTTC. It is translated as CASSGAGGLSYNEQFF.

This clonotype was counted only a few times. The V gene is TRBV29-1, the J gene TRBJ1-4; 7 bases are a match to TRBD1. The CDR3 is 13 residues long. The trim removed 6 bases at V and 3 bases at J, leaving 4 bases unmatched. Germline V gene data show CDR1 as SQVTM and CDR2 as ANQGSEA. The CDR3 bases are TGCAGCGTGGGCAGGGGGTCTAATGAAAAACTGTTTTTT. Protein product: CSVGRGSNEKLFF.

Remarks on this clonotype: One end of the junction varies from germline; a read error may be responsible. The rearrangement links TRBV10-3 to TRBJ1-2; weak D call: TRBD1 (6 bases). The CDR3 totals 14 residues. Germline V gene lookup returns CDR1 ENHRY and CDR2 SYGVKD. This chain's CDR3 is CAISETGHNYGYTF. In DNA form, the CDR3 reads TGCGCCATCAGTGAGACAGGACACAACTATGGCTACACCTTC.

The chain combines TRBV18 with TRBJ1-3; possible D gene TRBD1, 5 bases. This CDR3 contains 17 residues. The germline CDR1 and CDR2 sequences are KGHSH and LQKENI. V dropped 1 base and J dropped 0 bases, with 13 bases sitting between them. The DNA for the CDR3 is TGTGCCAGCTCACCACTGTCGGCCAGGGACTCTGGAAACACCATATATTTT. Amino acids: CASSPLSARDSGNTIYF.

This clonotype showed up just a few times. J is TRBJ1-2 and V is TRBV20-1, with 9 bases matching TRBD1. This CDR3 is 14 amino acids long. Trimming took 0 bases from V and 4 from J; bases not matched to a gene: 3. Germline-derived CDR1 and CDR2 are DFQATT and SNEGSKA (reference sequence). CDR3 sequence: CSARDGTGFYGYTF. CDR3 in DNA: TGCAGTGCTAGAGATGGGACAGGGTTCTATGGCTACACCTTC.

This chain joins TRBV12-3 or TRBV12-4 and TRBJ2-1; 8 bases match TRBD2. The CDR3 length is 18 residues. With 3 bases clipped from V and 1 base from J, the junction kept 11 bases outside the gene matches. The CDR3 sequence: CASSFELSGGGSYNEQFF. Here the CDR3 DNA reads TGTGCCAGCAGTTTTGAGTTGTCGGGGGGGGGTTCCTACAATGAGCAGTTCTTC.

V usage is TRBV27 and J usage is TRBJ2-1; 13 bases align to TRBD2. Unmatched junction bases numbered 11, after V lost 0 bases and J lost 9 bases. This CDR3 spans 18 amino acids. Germline lookup yields CDR1 MNHEY and CDR2 SMNVEV (reference sequence). The CDR3 DNA sequence: TGTGCCAGCAGTTTATCCCCGGGACTAGCGGGGAGGGGCGGTGAGCAGTTCTTC. Translation gives CASSLSPGLAGRGGEQFF.

The sample holds a few counts of this clonotype. The rearrangement uses TRBV6-2 or TRBV6-3 and TRBJ2-5; 9 bases fit TRBD2. The germline gives CDR1 MNHEY, CDR2 SVGEGT. This CDR3 is 15 amino acids long. V lost 1 base and J lost 3; bases outside the gene matches: 3. The CDR3 DNA is TGTGCCAGCAGTTACTGGCGGGGGGGAGAAGAGACCCAGTACTTC. It codes for CASSYWRGGEETQYF.

The table lists this clonotype with a few counts. The chain employs TRBV20-1 and TRBJ2-7, with D uncertain. Deletions cut 8 bases from V and 7 bases from J, with 18 bases between. Germline-derived CDR1 and CDR2 are DFQATT and SNEGSKA (reference sequence). The CDR3 runs 12 residues. The CDR3 nucleotides are TGCAGTTCCCGAGACATAAATGGTGAGCAGTACTTC. Translation: CSSRDINGEQYF.

V usage is TRBV12-3 or TRBV12-4 and J usage is TRBJ1-1; D is undetermined. The CDR3 length is 11 residues. The germline V and J ends were trimmed by 3 bases and 14 bases, with 13 bases remaining between them. CDR3 DNA: TGTGCCAGCAGTTTGGAACAGCAGGCCTTCTTT. Its protein product is CASSLEQQAFF.

V gene TRBV12-3 or TRBV12-4 combines with J gene TRBJ1-6; 7 nucleotides align to TRBD1. The CDR3 covers 16 residues. V lost 6 bases to trimming and J lost 10 bases; unmatched junction nucleotides: 15. The CDR3 sequence is CASSPRTGPGSSPLHF. The DNA for the CDR3 is TGTGCCAGCAGCCCAAGGACAGGTCCGGGGAGCTCACCCCTCCACTTT.

The chain couples TRBV2 to TRBJ1-5; D remains ambiguous. The germline V gene has CDR1 SNHLY and CDR2 FYNNEI. This CDR3 has 14 residues. Trimming took 1 base from V and 3 from J, leaving 7 bases between them. The CDR3 bases are TGTGCCAGCAGTGAAGGGGCCAACAATCAGCCCCAGCATTTT. Translating it yields CASSEGANNQPQHF.

As DNA, the CDR3 is TGTGCCAGCAGCTTAGGAGAGGGAGGGGGGGCCAATACGCAGTATTTT. The encoded protein is CASSLGEGGGANTQYF. The V call is TRBV7-6, the J call TRBJ2-3; D is perhaps TRBD2 (7 bases). Germline-derived CDR1 and CDR2 are SGHVS and FNYEAQ. The CDR3 has 16 amino acids. V gave up 1 base and J gave up 7 bases, with 18 bases separating them.